These 24 T cell receptor beta chains share one sample of origin, sequenced in a study of blood T cell repertoires in COVID-19. Sequencing was performed with immunoSEQ multiplex PCR; in TCRdb, only in-frame clones are kept and a portion is missing. The sample yields 50,000 or so clones, roughly 84% seen once. Sequenced input: peripheral blood. The receptors derive from a man in his forties or fifties with active COVID-19.

The chain recombines TRBV27 with TRBJ2-1; TRBD2 aligns across 15 bases. V trimming: 1 base; J trimming: 14 bases; junction bases outside the gene matches: 9. The germline V gene encodes CDR1 MNHEY and CDR2 SMNVEV (reference sequence). The CDR3 loop spans 16 amino acids. CDR3 sequence reads: CASSLFRTSGRAEEFF. CDR3 bases: TGTGCCAGCAGTTTATTTAGGACTAGCGGGAGGGCCGAGGAGTTCTTC.

This chain connects TRBV12-3 or TRBV12-4 to TRBJ1-2, with unresolved D. Trimming pared 3 bases from V and 7 bases from J, leaving 6 bases between. The CDR3 consists of 11 residues. The CDR3 loop reads CASSFRGGYTF. DNA of the CDR3: TGTGCCAGCAGTTTTCGGGGTGGCTACACCTTC.

This clone occurred once. The chain recombines TRBV6-1 with TRBJ1-1; tentatively, D is TRBD1 (6 bases). The CDR3 is made up of 15 amino acids. Germline loops: CDR1 MNHNS, CDR2 SASEGT. V lost 1 base and J lost 3, with 12 bases in between. CDR3 protein: CASSEVSRGYTEAFF. CDR3 in DNA: TGTGCCAGCAGTGAAGTGAGCAGGGGATACACTGAAGCTTTCTTT.

V and J are TRBV6-5 and TRBJ1-2; D call uncertain. The germline CDR1 and CDR2 sequences are MNHEY and SVGAGI. The V end was cut by 7 bases, the J end by 4 bases, with 13 bases between. This CDR3 comprises 13 residues. The CDR3 nucleotides are TGTGCCAGCACTAGGGAGGAAAGCTATGGCTACACCTTC. Its protein product is CASTREESYGYTF.

This clone appeared a few times. J is TRBJ2-7 and V is TRBV19, with D possibly TRBD2 on 5 matching bases. Between the trimmed V and J ends, which lost 11 bases and 2 bases, there was a span of 10 bases. Germline V CDR1 and CDR2: LNHDA, SQIVND (reference sequence). The CDR3 has 11 amino acids. The CDR3 loop is CAALRAYEQYF. DNA for the CDR3: TGTGCCGCCCTGAGGGCCTACGAGCAGTACTTC.

This rearrangement joins TRBV28 to TRBJ2-7; D might be TRBD2 (5 bases). The V and J ends lost 4 bases and 2 bases respectively, with 18 bases between them. This CDR3 has 16 residues. Germline assignment: CDR1 MDHEN and CDR2 SYDVKM. The CDR3 sequence: CASSSTSPSGAYEQYF. CDR3 nucleotide sequence: TGTGCCAGCAGTTCGACCTCTCCCAGCGGTGCCTACGAGCAGTACTTC.

The chain's CDR3 is CASSLAGTSGTYEQYF. The CDR3 nucleotides read TGTGCCAGCAGCTTAGCCGGAACTAGCGGGACATACGAGCAGTACTTC. This sequence joins TRBV7-8 and TRBJ2-7, with 10 bases aligning to TRBD2. Germline V gene data show CDR1 as SGHVS and CDR2 as FQNEAQ. This CDR3 has 16 residues. Losses at the gene ends were 0 bases for V and 4 bases for J; bases not matched to a gene: 6.

The chain is built from TRBV5-6 and TRBJ2-3, with 9 bases fitting TRBD1. The CDR3 covers 16 residues. Unmatched junction bases numbered 11, after V lost 4 bases and J lost 5 bases. Germline CDR1 reads SGHDT; CDR2 reads YYEEEE. The CDR3 bases are TGTGCCAGCAGCCGGCGGTCCGGGACAGGGCTAGATACGCAGTATTTT. Protein product: CASSRRSGTGLDTQYF.

The chain is built from TRBV7-2 and TRBJ2-1; D possibly corresponds to TRBD2 (6 bases). Between the trimmed V and J ends, which lost 3 bases and 8 bases, there was a span of 20 bases. CDR3 length equals 16 residues. Germline loops: CDR1 SGHTA, CDR2 FQGNSA. CDR3 sequence: CASSFSGGGNLYEQFF. The CDR3 DNA is TGTGCCAGCAGCTTTAGCGGCGGAGGTAATCTCTATGAGCAGTTCTTC.

The rearrangement joins TRBV6-5 to TRBJ2-7, with D perhaps TRBD1 (5 bases). The germline CDR1 and CDR2 sequences are MNHEY and SVGAGI. This CDR3 region has 15 residues. The ends were cut back, 0 bases at V and 6 bases at J, with 15 bases in the middle. The CDR3 DNA reads as TGTGCCAGCAGTTACTCGTTGATGGGGCATCTCGAGCAGTACTTC. Translating gives CASSYSLMGHLEQYF.

This clone has only one observation. V is TRBV7-8 and J is TRBJ1-5; a possible D gene is TRBD1 (5 bases). The CDR3 totals 15 residues. V dropped 1 base and J dropped 5 bases, with 12 bases sitting between them. CDR1 SGHVS and CDR2 FQNEAQ come from the germline V gene. CDR3 nucleotide sequence: TGTGCCAGCAGCTTAGGAGGAGGAGGGGATCAGCCCCAGCATTTT. Its protein is CASSLGGGGDQPQHF.

This rearrangement joins TRBV28 to TRBJ1-1; D is unclear. Germline loops: CDR1 MDHEN, CDR2 SYDVKM. Trimming pared 6 bases from V and 1 base from J, leaving 6 bases between. The CDR3 is made up of 12 amino acids. CDR3 region: CASRYRNTEAFF. DNA for the CDR3: TGTGCCAGCAGATACAGGAACACTGAAGCTTTCTTT.

The chain is built from TRBV9 and TRBJ1-3; D remains ambiguous. Germline assignment: CDR1 SGDLS and CDR2 YYNGEE. This CDR3 comprises 12 residues. Trimming removed 1 base at V and 8 bases at J, with 7 bases between. The CDR3, as DNA: TGTGCCAGCAGCGTATACGGGGACACCATATATTTT. The encoded protein is CASSVYGDTIYF.

V and J are TRBV13 and TRBJ2-7; 13 bases are a match to TRBD2. Trimming at V came to 4 bases and at J to 6 bases, leaving 6 bases not matched to a gene. The CDR3 contains 15 residues. CDR1 is PRHDT and CDR2 is FYEKMQ in the germline V gene (reference sequence). The CDR3 region has the DNA TGTGCCAGCAGCTGGGGGACTAGCGGGACACTCGAGCAGTACTTC. Protein: CASSWGTSGTLEQYF.

The chain links TRBV11-2 to TRBJ1-2; 8 positions match TRBD1. Losses at the gene ends were 5 bases for V and 6 bases for J; bases not matched to a gene: 8. The V gene's germline CDR1 is SGHAT and CDR2 FQNNGV. This CDR3 spans 14 amino acids. Written as DNA, the CDR3 is TGTGCCAGCAGCCGGGACAGGACAGAAGATGGCTACACCTTC. It is translated as CASSRDRTEDGYTF.

The chain is built from TRBV30 and TRBJ2-1; 8 nucleotides align to TRBD2. J was trimmed by 0 bases and V by 0 bases; bases with no gene match: 1. The CDR3 extends over 15 amino acids. CDR1 is GTSNPN, CDR2 SVGIG, per germline (reference sequence). The CDR3 DNA follows: TGTGCCTGGAGTGTGGGGACTAGCTCCTACAATGAGCAGTTCTTC. Its translation is CAWSVGTSSYNEQFF. Filled out from reference TRBV30 and TRBJ2-1, the complete variable domain reads SQTIHQWPATLVQPVGSPLSLECTVEGTSNPNLYWYRQAAGRGLQLLFYSVGIGQISSEVPQNLSASRPQDRQFILSSKKLLLSDSGFYLCAWSVGTSSYNEQFFGPGTRLTVL.

The chain couples TRBV20-1 to TRBJ2-1; D is ambiguous. Germline V gives CDR1 DFQATT, CDR2 SNEGSKA (reference sequence). The V end was cut by 5 bases, the J end by 9 bases, with 8 bases between. This CDR3 is 10 amino acids long. The CDR3 reads CSAHLSEQFF. The CDR3 DNA sequence: TGCAGTGCTCACTTGAGTGAGCAGTTCTTC.

This clone has a single count. This chain uses TRBV13 with TRBJ1-2, with 11 bases aligning to TRBD1. V shed 5 bases and J 4 bases; nucleotides not matched to a gene: 6. Germline V gene sequence: CDR1 PRHDT, CDR2 FYEKMQ (reference sequence). The CDR3 extends over 15 amino acids. CDR3 in DNA: TGTGCCAGCAGCGGGGACAGGGGGGGAGGCTATGGCTACACCTTC. Translation gives CASSGDRGGGYGYTF.

V gene TRBV6-2 or TRBV6-3 combines with J gene TRBJ1-2, with 9 bases fitting TRBD1. The V segment lost 6 bases and the J segment 5 bases; nucleotides outside the gene matches: 16. The germline V gene has CDR1 MNHEY and CDR2 SVGEGT. The CDR3 has 17 amino acids. The CDR3 region is CASSPARNRGPGYGYTF. Here the CDR3 DNA reads TGTGCCAGCAGCCCTGCCCGAAACAGGGGGCCGGGATATGGCTACACCTTC.

The chain combines TRBV29-1 with TRBJ2-3; D may be TRBD2 (6 bases). Trimming took off 4 bases at V and 4 bases at J, with 12 bases between the two ends. This CDR3 comprises 13 residues. Germline V gene data show CDR1 as SQVTM and CDR2 as ANQGSEA. In nucleotides, the CDR3 is TGCAGCGTTGTGCGCGGGGCTGCAGATACGCAGTATTTT. It yields the protein CSVVRGAADTQYF.

The V gene is TRBV18, the J gene TRBJ1-5; a possible D gene is TRBD1 (6 bases). Germline assignment: CDR1 KGHSH and CDR2 LQKENI. This CDR3 comprises 14 residues. The V gene lost 2 bases and the J gene lost 3 bases, with 8 bases spanning the gap. In DNA, the CDR3 is TGTGCCAGCTCACCAAGGGGGAACAATCAGCCCCAGCATTTT. Translating gives CASSPRGNNQPQHF.

This sequence joins TRBV20-1 and TRBJ2-1; possibly TRBD1 for D (6 bases). The V end was cut by 0 bases, the J end by 12 bases, with 9 bases between. The CDR3 loop spans 11 amino acids. Germline CDR1 and CDR2: DFQATT and SNEGSKA (reference sequence). The DNA for the CDR3 is TGCAGTGCTAGAGATGGCAGGGGGCAGTTCTTC. Its translation is CSARDGRGQFF.

This sequence joins TRBV5-4 and TRBJ2-2; TRBD1 is a possible D gene (5 bases). Germline CDR1 is SGHNT and CDR2 is YYREEE (reference sequence). The CDR3 runs to 13 residues. V lost 0 bases, J lost 7 bases, and 7 bases lay in between. The DNA of the CDR3 is TGTGCCAGCAGCTTGGACCAGGGCGGGGAGCTGTTTTTT. Translated, it gives CASSLDQGGELFF.

Note on this clone: The same CDR3 arises from other DNA sequences in this sample as well. The V call is TRBV2, the J call TRBJ1-5; TRBD1 matches at 8 bases. This CDR3 is built from 15 residues. In germline, CDR1 is SNHLY, CDR2 FYNNEI. The trim removed 0 bases at V and 7 bases at J, leaving 5 bases unmatched. This CDR3 reads CASSEAAGGRQPQHF. The CDR3 coding sequence is TGTGCCAGCAGTGAAGCGGCAGGGGGCCGCCAGCCCCAGCATTTT.